Shown below are 32 T cell receptor beta chains from a single sample sequenced in a study of T cells in Graves' hyperthyroidism and ophthalmopathy. It was RNA transcripts that yielded the amplified TCR beta CDR3 regions. First-round RT-PCR with HTBI primers amplified the TCR CDR3 region. TCRdb analysed the multiplex PCR reads with MiXCR anew, one entry per CDR3 protein. Of some 250,000 distinct CDR3 sequences in the sample, 14% to 15% are singletons; the top ten hold roughly 15%. The sequenced sample was blood. These TCRs come from a woman in her 40s with Graves' hyperthyroidism that later progressed to Graves' ophthalmopathy.

This clonotype was recorded many times. The genes are TRBV6-1 and TRBJ2-3; D is perhaps TRBD2 (5 bases). V shed 6 bases and J shed 3 bases, with 10 bases lying between them. This CDR3 has 13 amino acids. The germline gives CDR1 MNHNS, CDR2 SASEGT. The CDR3: CASRASGTDTQYF. The CDR3 coding sequence is TGTGCCAGCAGAGCGAGCGGAACAGATACGCAGTATTTT.

This clonotype was seen repeatedly, ten times or more. J is TRBJ2-2 and V is TRBV19; D is undetermined. Germline V CDR1 and CDR2: LNHDA, SQIVND (reference sequence). V lost 5 bases and J lost 2, with 9 bases in between. This CDR3 spans 14 amino acids. The CDR3 region has the DNA TGTGCCAGTAGTTTTATGGTAAACACCGGGGAGCTGTTTTTT. This codes for CASSFMVNTGELFF.

This clonotype has ten or more counts. The V gene is TRBV2, the J gene TRBJ2-5, with TRBD2 matching over 9 bases. Germline values: CDR1 SNHLY, CDR2 FYNNEI. V was pared by 6 bases and J by 6 bases, with 5 bases of the junction left unmatched. The CDR3 loop spans 13 amino acids. The CDR3 loop reads CASSGSGRKTQYF. CDR3 in DNA: TGTGCCAGCAGCGGCAGCGGGAGGAAGACCCAGTACTTC. The full variable domain, with the rest looked up from reference TRBV2 and TRBJ2-5, is EPEVTQTPSHQVTQMGQEVILRCVPISNHLYFYWYRQILGQKVEFLVSFYNNEISEKSEIFDDQFSVERPDGSNFTLKIRSTKLEDSAMYFCASSGSGRKTQYFGPGTRLLVL.

Of note for this clonotype: A junction end diverges from the germline sequence, so it may reflect a read error. V gene TRBV11-2 combines with J gene TRBJ1-1; perhaps TRBD1 as D (5 bases). Germline V gene lookup returns CDR1 SGHAT and CDR2 FQNNGV. The CDR3 consists of 14 residues. The CDR3 DNA reads as TGCGCCAGCAGCCTCTGGGGCGGGGAAACTGAAGCTTTCTTT. This gives the protein CASSLWGGETEAFF.

This clonotype was detected many times. The chain has TRBV5-1 and TRBJ2-3; D ambiguous. Germline CDR1 is SGHRS and CDR2 is YFSETQ. V was shortened by 2 bases and J by 0 bases, with 4 bases between the two germline ends. This CDR3 region has 13 residues. The CDR3 is CASSFYSTDTQYF. The CDR3 DNA follows: TGCGCCAGCAGCTTTTACAGCACAGATACGCAGTATTTT.

This clonotype was observed many times. This chain links TRBV28 with TRBJ2-7; 9 bases line up with TRBD2. V trimming: 6 bases; J trimming: 2 bases; junction bases outside the gene matches: 5. CDR3 size: 14 residues. Germline CDR1 and CDR2: MDHEN and SYDVKM. The CDR3 coding sequence is TGTGCCAGCAGGTCCGGGACTAGCCCCTACGAGCAGTACTTC. It translates to CASRSGTSPYEQYF.

The table lists this clonotype with a few counts. The chain combines TRBV7-2 with TRBJ1-2; D ambiguous. The germline V gene encodes CDR1 SGHTA and CDR2 FQGNSA. CDR3 length equals 14 residues. The V end was cut by 5 bases, the J end by 7 bases, with 17 bases between. The CDR3 sequence: CASSTRTQRIGYTF. CDR3 in DNA: TGTGCCAGCAGCACCCGGACCCAAAGGATTGGCTACACCTTC.

This clonotype was detected many times. CDR3 residues: CASSTVGYEQYF. The CDR3 bases are TGTGCCAGCAGCACGGTGGGCTACGAGCAGTACTTC. This chain joins TRBV7-9 and TRBJ2-7; the D is unclear. Germline CDR1 is SEHNR and CDR2 is FQNEAQ (reference sequence). The CDR3 is made up of 12 amino acids. Deletions cut 5 bases from V and 3 bases from J, with 8 bases between. Supplemented by reference TRBV7-9 and TRBJ2-7, the full variable domain reads DTGVSQNPRHKITKRGQNVTFRCDPISEHNRLYWYRQTLGQGPEFLTYFQNEAQLEKSRLLSDRFSAERPKGSFSTLEIQRTEQGDSAMYLCASSTVGYEQYFGPGTRLTVT.

The V gene is TRBV20-1, the J gene TRBJ2-4, with TRBD2 identical over 11 bases. The CDR3 is 14 amino acids. Trimming took 5 bases from V and 5 from J; bases not matched to a gene: 5. Germline V CDR1 and CDR2: DFQATT, SNEGSKA (reference sequence). The CDR3 bases are TGCAGTGCTGAACTAGCGGGAGTTGAAAACATTCAGTACTTC. It encodes CSAELAGVENIQYF.

In its sample, this clonotype was seen many times. The V gene is TRBV28, the J gene TRBJ2-3; tentatively, D is TRBD2 (6 bases). Germline CDR1 MDHEN, CDR2 SYDVKM. Trimming removed 7 bases from V and 2 bases from J, with 13 bases in between. The CDR3 is 14 residues long. CDR3 residues: CASNFAGITDTQYF. Here the CDR3 DNA reads TGTGCCAGCAACTTTGCGGGGATCACAGATACGCAGTATTTT. The complete variable domain, with remaining parts taken from reference TRBV28 and TRBJ2-3, reads DVKVTQSSRYLVKRTGEKVFLECVQDMDHENMFWYRQDPGLGLRLIYFSYDVKMKEKGDIPEGYSVSREKKERFSLILESASTNQTSMYLCASNFAGITDTQYFGPGTRLTVL.

The gene calls are TRBV2 and TRBJ2-7; 9 bases are shared with TRBD1. The germline V gene encodes CDR1 SNHLY and CDR2 FYNNEI. V shed 6 bases, J shed 4 bases, and the junction held 13 bases outside the gene matches. The CDR3 is 16 amino acids. The CDR3 bases are TGTGCCAGCAGGGGACCTGGGACAGGGTCTAAATACGAGCAGTACTTC. Protein: CASRGPGTGSKYEQYF.

The chain has TRBV7-3 and TRBJ2-2; TRBD2 might be the D (6 bases). The CDR3 loop spans 14 amino acids. Germline V CDR1 and CDR2: SGHTA, FQGTGA. The CDR3, as DNA: TGTACGGGAGATCGGGGTAGGAACACCGGGGAGCTGTTTTTT. It encodes CTGDRGRNTGELFF.

In this sample, this clonotype turned up many times. V and J are TRBV7-2 and TRBJ2-7, with D tentatively TRBD2 (5 bases). The CDR3 is 16 residues long. V was shortened by 2 bases and J by 0 bases, with 14 bases between the two germline ends. Per the germline V gene, CDR1 is SGHTA and CDR2 is FQGNSA. Here the CDR3 DNA reads TGTGCCAGCAGCTTATCGGGCGGACTGACCTCCTACGAGCAGTACTTC. Encoded protein: CASSLSGGLTSYEQYF.

The table lists this clonotype with many counts. In DNA form, the CDR3 reads TGCAGCGTGCCTTGGGGGAACACTGAAGCTTTCTTT. Translating it yields CSVPWGNTEAFF. The chain carries TRBV29-1 and TRBJ1-1; D not certain. Germline V gene sequence: CDR1 SQVTM, CDR2 ANQGSEA. Trimming shortened V by 6 bases and J by 1 base, and 9 bases separated the two germline ends. The CDR3 loop spans 12 amino acids.

As regards this clonotype: This may arise from a read error, as a much more abundant clone is one base away. The gene calls are TRBV6-1 and TRBJ1-5, with D tentatively TRBD1 (5 bases). Per the germline V gene, CDR1 is MNHNS and CDR2 is SASEGT. CDR3 length: 14 residues. The CDR3 is CDSRRDFSYQPQHF. The CDR3 DNA follows: TGTGACAGCAGGCGGGACTTCAGCTATCAGCCCCAGCATTTT.

This clonotype has ten or more counts. V is TRBV9 and J is TRBJ2-1; tentative D call: TRBD2 (5 bases). V was clipped by 0 bases and J by 2 bases, with 15 bases between them. The germline V gene encodes CDR1 SGDLS and CDR2 YYNGEE. The CDR3 runs to 17 residues. CDR3 in amino acids: CASSVGSGPPAYNEQFF. The CDR3 bases are TGTGCCAGCAGCGTAGGGAGCGGCCCTCCGGCCTACAATGAGCAGTTCTTC.

This clonotype appeared many times. The chain joins TRBV6-1 to TRBJ1-1; D ambiguous. Germline V gives CDR1 MNHNS, CDR2 SASEGT. Trimming pared 6 bases from V and 0 bases from J, leaving 17 bases between. This CDR3 contains 16 residues. CDR3: CASRITHSVVNTEAFF. The CDR3 bases are TGTGCCAGCAGAATCACCCACTCCGTAGTGAACACTGAAGCTTTCTTT.

This clonotype was observed at least ten times. The chain recombines TRBV24-1 with TRBJ2-1, with 8 bases that match TRBD1. Trimming cost V 3 bases and J 2 bases; bases outside gene matches: 8. The germline CDR1 and CDR2 sequences are KGHDR and SFDVKD. This CDR3 is built from 17 residues. CDR3 nucleotide sequence: TGTGCCACCAGTGATGGACCCGGGACAGGAACCTACAATGAGCAGTTCTTC. It is translated as CATSDGPGTGTYNEQFF.

A word on this clonotype: A much larger clone sits a single nucleotide away, making a read error possible. CDR3 sequence reads: CASSVGAGKSGAFF. The DNA for the CDR3 is TGTGCCAGCAGCGTAGGGGCAGGGAAGTCTGGAGCTTTCTTT. The chain carries TRBV9 and TRBJ1-1; possibly TRBD1 for D (5 bases). Germline V gene sequence: CDR1 SGDLS, CDR2 YYNGEE. The CDR3 contains 14 residues. The V end lost 0 bases, the J end lost 10 bases, and 16 bases lay between the germline ends.

Many counts were recorded for this clonotype. The J gene is TRBJ1-6, the V gene TRBV27, with no clear D. From germline, CDR1 is MNHEY and CDR2 SMNVEV (reference sequence). Trimming shortened V by 7 bases and J by 9 bases, and 13 bases separated the two germline ends. CDR3 length: 13 residues. The CDR3 protein is CASTPSWSSPLHF. Written as DNA, the CDR3 is TGTGCCAGCACCCCATCGTGGTCTTCACCCCTCCACTTT.

This clonotype was recorded at least ten times. The chain combines TRBV11-2 with TRBJ1-4, with 9 bases that match TRBD1. Germline CDR1 and CDR2: SGHAT and FQNNGV. The CDR3 covers 17 residues. V was pared by 3 bases and J by 4 bases, with 9 bases of the junction left unmatched. The CDR3 spells CASSLLQGARINEKLFF. The CDR3, as DNA: TGTGCCAGCAGCTTGTTACAGGGGGCACGTATTAATGAAAAACTGTTTTTT.

In this sample, this clonotype turned up many times. This sequence joins TRBV19 and TRBJ2-1; 7 nucleotides align to TRBD2. The V gene's germline CDR1 is LNHDA and CDR2 SQIVND (reference sequence). With V trimmed by 8 bases and J by 4 bases, 8 bases remained unmatched. This CDR3 is 14 amino acids long. CDR3 bases: TGTGCCAGTTGCGGGAGTGCGGCATACAATGAGCAGTTCTTC. It encodes CASCGSAAYNEQFF. The entire variable domain, with the rest obtained from reference TRBV19 and TRBJ2-1, is as follows: DGGITQSPKYLFRKEGQNVTLSCEQNLNHDAMYWYRQDPGQGLRLIYYSQIVNDFQKGDIAEGYSVSREKKESFPLTVTSAQKNPTAFYLCASCGSAAYNEQFFGPGTRLTVL.

This clonotype was seen repeatedly, ten times or more. CDR3 sequence reads: CASTGPDRANSNTEAFF. As DNA, the CDR3 is TGTGCCAGCACCGGTCCGGACAGGGCTAACTCTAACACTGAAGCTTTCTTT. V and J are TRBV2 and TRBJ1-1; 8 bases are shared with TRBD1. The CDR3 runs to 17 residues. Losses at the gene ends were 7 bases for V and 2 bases for J; bases not matched to a gene: 15. Germline CDR1 reads SNHLY; CDR2 reads FYNNEI.

Ten or more counts support this clonotype. The CDR3 coding sequence is TGCAGTGCTAGAGATCTATGGGAGTCCCGCTACAATGAGCAGTTCTTC. This codes for CSARDLWESRYNEQFF. V usage is TRBV20-1 and J usage is TRBJ2-1, with D possibly being TRBD2 (5 bases). Trimming shortened V by 0 bases and J by 3 bases, and 15 bases separated the two germline ends. Germline V gives CDR1 DFQATT, CDR2 SNEGSKA (reference sequence). This CDR3 region has 16 residues.

This clonotype showed up many times. The chain has TRBV6-1 and TRBJ1-5; D gene uncertain. CDR1 is MNHNS and CDR2 is SASEGT in the germline V gene. There are 14 residues in the CDR3. V was pared by 1 base and J by 9 bases, with 13 bases between. For the CDR3, the DNA is TGTGCCAGCAGTGAAGTTGACTGGGAAAGGCCCCAGCATTTT. Translating it yields CASSEVDWERPQHF.

This clonotype has at least ten counts. The V gene is TRBV12-3 or TRBV12-4, the J gene TRBJ2-2, with a possible D match to TRBD2 (6 bases). CDR3 length equals 17 residues. The V and J ends lost 6 bases and 7 bases respectively, with 24 bases between them. The CDR3, as DNA: TGTGCCAGCAGCCCGACTCCGGGAGAAATCCGTTTCGGGGAGCTGTTTTTT. It translates to CASSPTPGEIRFGELFF.

The table lists this clonotype with many counts. The chain uses TRBV2 and TRBJ2-3, with TRBD2 identical over 8 bases. After removal of 5 bases from V and 2 bases from J, the junction contained 6 bases not matched to a gene. CDR1 SNHLY and CDR2 FYNNEI come from the germline V gene. CDR3 length: 15 amino acids. The CDR3 DNA follows: TGTGCCAGCAGTCTTGGGCGGGAGGCCACAGATACGCAGTATTTT. It specifies CASSLGREATDTQYF.

Remarks on this clonotype: A much larger clonotype is one base distant, so this may be a read error. For the CDR3, the DNA is TGTGCCAGCAGCTTAGAAGAGGAGTCCCCCTTTAGCACAGATACGCAGTATTTT. Its protein product is CASSLEEESPFSTDTQYF. The chain couples TRBV11-2 to TRBJ2-3; D is unresolved. Trimming cost V 0 bases and J 0 bases, with 16 bases left between them. The CDR3 is 18 amino acids. Germline CDR1 SGHAT, CDR2 FQNNGV. Full variable domain (remainder filled in from reference TRBV11-2 and TRBJ2-3): EAGVAQSPRYKIIEKRQSVAFWCNPISGHATLYWYQQILGQGPKLLIQFQNNGVVDDSQLPKDRFSAERLKGVDSTLKIQPAKLEDSAVYLCASSLEEESPFSTDTQYFGPGTRLTVL.

V gene TRBV5-5 combines with J gene TRBJ1-5, with D tentatively TRBD1 (6 bases). Trimming removed 2 bases at V and 3 bases at J, with 15 bases between. CDR3 length: 16 amino acids. Germline loops: CDR1 SGHKS, CDR2 YYEKEE (reference sequence). In nucleotides, the CDR3 is TGTGCCAGCAGCTTTAAGGACAGTCCCTTCAATCAGCCCCAGCATTTT. Translated: CASSFKDSPFNQPQHF.

This clonotype was seen at least ten times. This chain links TRBV10-3 with TRBJ1-5; maybe TRBD1 (5 bases). Trimming left V 10 bases short and J 4 bases short, with 14 bases between. Germline-derived CDR1 and CDR2 are ENHRY and SYGVKD. The CDR3 runs to 13 residues. The CDR3 protein is CASHRDLNQPQHF. CDR3 sequence (DNA): TGTGCCAGCCACCGGGACTTAAATCAGCCCCAGCATTTT.

This chain uses TRBV19 with TRBJ2-1; tentative D call: TRBD1 (6 bases). There are 13 residues in the CDR3. Germline-derived CDR1 and CDR2 are LNHDA and SQIVND (reference sequence). The V end lost 5 bases, the J end lost 6 bases, and 11 bases lay between the germline ends. CDR3 sequence (DNA): TGTGCCAGTAGTCCTGGGACACTCAATGAGCAGTTCTTC. Translation: CASSPGTLNEQFF.

This clonotype was seen at least ten times. V and J are TRBV28 and TRBJ1-2; 8 nucleotides line up with TRBD1. The CDR3 has 15 residues. Germline CDR1 and CDR2: MDHEN and SYDVKM. With V trimmed by 3 bases and J by 4 bases, 7 bases remained unmatched. CDR3 DNA: TGTGCCAGCAGTTTCCCGACAGGGGAAGGCTATGGCTACACCTTC. Encoded protein: CASSFPTGEGYGYTF.